The 28 T cell receptor beta chains in this list originate from one sample, sequenced in a study of CD8 T cells in Susac syndrome. RNA totalling 0.5 to 1 ug underwent reverse transcription with random hexamers. TCRdb called the immunoSEQ multiplex PCR reads again in MiXCR, with one record for every CDR3 protein. The repertoire holds about 110,000 distinct CDR3 sequences, with roughly 95% as singletons. The material sequenced was CD8+ T cells from PBMCs. The receptors originated from a human donor with Susac syndrome.

The chain has TRBV24-1 and TRBJ2-7; no reliable D call. Trimming left V 3 bases short and J 3 bases short, with 2 bases between. Germline values: CDR1 KGHDR, CDR2 SFDVKD. This CDR3 spans 11 amino acids. The CDR3 loop reads CATSDGYEQYF. Written as DNA, the CDR3 is TGTGCCACCAGTGATGGCTACGAGCAGTACTTC.

The rearrangement uses TRBV20-1 and TRBJ2-1; D is possibly TRBD1 (5 bases). The CDR3 covers 12 residues. Germline V gene sequence: CDR1 DFQATT, CDR2 SNEGSKA (reference sequence). V was clipped by 3 bases and J by 7 bases, with 10 bases between them. CDR3 sequence: CSASEDINEQFF. The CDR3 nucleotides are TGCAGTGCTAGTGAGGACATTAATGAGCAGTTCTTC.

V gene TRBV3-1 combines with J gene TRBJ2-7, with TRBD1 as a possible D gene (6 bases). This CDR3 region has 14 residues. Trimming took off 4 bases at V and 3 bases at J, with 13 bases between the two ends. Germline V CDR1 and CDR2: LGHDT, YNNKEL (reference sequence). The CDR3 DNA reads TGTGCCAGCAGCCTTGGGGCAGGGGACTACGAGCAGTACTTC. Translating it yields CASSLGAGDYEQYF.

The chain carries TRBV9 and TRBJ2-1, with no clear D. There are 12 residues in the CDR3. The germline gives CDR1 SGDLS, CDR2 YYNGEE. V lost 3 bases and J lost 7, with 8 bases in between. CDR3 nucleotide sequence: TGTGCCAGCAGCGCCACCGGGAATGAGCAGTTCTTC. This codes for CASSATGNEQFF.

J is TRBJ2-5 and V is TRBV4-1; 11 bases match TRBD2. This CDR3 has 15 amino acids. V dropped 4 bases and J dropped 9; count of bases not matched to a gene: 10. From germline, CDR1 is MGHRA and CDR2 YSYEKL. The CDR3 DNA is TGCGCCAGCAGCCCTAGCGGGGGGAACGGTTGGGCCCAGTACTTC. Amino acid sequence: CASSPSGGNGWAQYF.

The V gene is TRBV2, the J gene TRBJ2-1, with no clear D. CDR1 and CDR2 from the germline V gene are SNHLY and FYNNEI. The V end was cut by 10 bases, the J end by 0 bases, with 13 bases between. The CDR3 is 14 amino acids. The CDR3: CAIQTPSSYNEQFF. For the CDR3, the DNA is TGTGCCATACAGACTCCTAGCTCCTACAATGAGCAGTTCTTC.

The gene calls are TRBV7-9 and TRBJ1-3; D remains unclear. V lost 7 bases, J lost 4 bases, and 11 bases lay in between. CDR1 and CDR2 (germline): SEHNR, FQNEAQ (reference sequence). The CDR3 has 13 amino acids. The CDR3 nucleotides are TGTGCCAGCACCCCCCCGGTGGGAAACACCATATATTTT. Its protein product is CASTPPVGNTIYF.

This rearrangement joins TRBV6-1 to TRBJ2-7; 8 nucleotides align to TRBD2. Per germline, CDR1 MNHNS and CDR2 SASEGT. This CDR3 has 15 amino acids. Germline trimming cut 1 base from V and 0 bases from J; bases unmatched to any gene: 2. For the CDR3, the DNA is TGTGCCAGCAGTGAAGAGGGACTAGACTCCTACGAGCAGTACTTC. It is translated as CASSEEGLDSYEQYF.

This clonotype was detected once. The genes are TRBV6-6 and TRBJ2-3; D may be TRBD2 (5 bases). The V end lost 5 bases, the J end lost 5 bases, and 11 bases lay between the germline ends. Germline lookup yields CDR1 MNHNY and CDR2 SVGAGI (reference sequence). The CDR3 totals 13 residues. The CDR3 DNA reads TGTGCCAGCAGTAATCCCGGGGTAGATACGCAGTATTTT. It yields the protein CASSNPGVDTQYF.

This chain connects TRBV29-1 to TRBJ1-3; D ambiguous. CDR1 and CDR2 from the germline V gene are SQVTM and ANQGSEA. Trimming took off 4 bases at V and 2 bases at J, with 9 bases between the two ends. The CDR3 covers 13 residues. CDR3 protein: CSVVGPAGNTIYF. CDR3 nucleotides: TGCAGCGTTGTTGGACCGGCTGGAAACACCATATATTTT.

The chain is built from TRBV11-2 and TRBJ2-1; TRBD1 aligns across 9 bases. The CDR3 runs to 15 residues. The germline V gene has CDR1 SGHAT and CDR2 FQNNGV. Trimming took 7 bases from V and 0 from J; bases not matched to a gene: 4. DNA for the CDR3: TGTGCCAGCAAAAGACAGGGGGTCTCCTACAATGAGCAGTTCTTC. Amino acid sequence: CASKRQGVSYNEQFF.

The chain combines TRBV6-6 with TRBJ1-2; 7 bases are shared with TRBD1. The CDR3 has 13 residues. Germline loops: CDR1 MNHNY, CDR2 SVGAGI (reference sequence). The trim removed 5 bases at V and 6 bases at J, leaving 6 bases unmatched. The CDR3 region is CASSGDSPDGYTF. DNA for the CDR3: TGTGCCAGCAGTGGGGACAGTCCGGATGGCTACACCTTC.

V is TRBV7-9 and J is TRBJ2-7; D call uncertain. The CDR3 runs to 15 residues. V was cut by 1 base and J by 6 bases, with 16 bases left in between. Germline V CDR1 and CDR2: SEHNR, FQNEAQ (reference sequence). CDR3 DNA sequence: TGTGCCAGCAGCTTAGACTCTAGTAGGATCTCCGAGCAGTACTTC. Encoded protein: CASSLDSSRISEQYF.

V is TRBV6-1 and J is TRBJ1-1; TRBD1 matches at 8 bases. Germline values: CDR1 MNHNS, CDR2 SASEGT. The trim removed 3 bases at V and 4 bases at J, leaving 7 bases unmatched. The CDR3 extends over 15 amino acids. Here the CDR3 reads CASSEPTGVITEAFF. The CDR3 nucleotides read TGTGCCAGCAGTGAGCCGACAGGGGTAATCACTGAAGCTTTCTTT.

V is TRBV9 and J is TRBJ2-3; D perhaps matches TRBD2 (6 bases). CDR1 is SGDLS, CDR2 YYNGEE, per germline. CDR3 length equals 17 residues. With 3 bases removed from V and 2 bases from J, the gap between germline ends came to 19 bases. This CDR3 is CASSAGSRGSDTDTQYF. The CDR3 DNA follows: TGTGCCAGCAGCGCCGGGAGCCGAGGGAGCGACACAGATACGCAGTATTTT. The variable domain in full, with the rest retrieved from reference TRBV9 and TRBJ2-3, is DSGVTQTPKHLITATGQRVTLRCSPRSGDLSVYWYQQSLDQGLQFLIQYYNGEERAKGNILERFSAQQFPDLHSELNLSSLELGDSALYFCASSAGSRGSDTDTQYFGPGTRLTVL.

The J gene is TRBJ1-6, the V gene TRBV9; TRBD1 aligns across 9 bases. CDR3 length equals 13 residues. Germline CDR1 SGDLS, CDR2 YYNGEE. Trimming removed 5 bases from V and 9 bases from J; junction bases left unmatched: 3. CDR3 nucleotides: TGTGCCAGCAGGGGACAGGGAGGTTCACCCCTCCACTTT. This codes for CASRGQGGSPLHF.

The chain combines TRBV13 with TRBJ2-1; D not resolved. With 2 bases removed from V and 4 bases from J, the gap between germline ends came to 3 bases. The CDR3 totals 12 residues. Per germline, CDR1 PRHDT and CDR2 FYEKMQ (reference sequence). CDR3 coding DNA: TGTGCCAGCAGCTTACAGTACAATGAGCAGTTCTTC. This translates into CASSLQYNEQFF.

The rearrangement joins TRBV5-1 to TRBJ1-2; no definite D call. The CDR3 totals 12 residues. Germline assignment: CDR1 SGHRS and CDR2 YFSETQ. The V end lost 7 bases, the J end lost 6 bases, and 13 bases lay between the germline ends. CDR3 DNA sequence: TGCGCCAGCTACTCATTTATGGATGGCTACACCTTC. It codes for CASYSFMDGYTF.

V usage is TRBV29-1 and J usage is TRBJ1-1; no clear D gene. The CDR3 runs 12 residues. The germline gives CDR1 SQVTM, CDR2 ANQGSEA. V was shortened by 4 bases and J by 1 base, with 7 bases between the two germline ends. The CDR3 bases are TGCAGCGTTGGACGGGAGAACACTGAAGCTTTCTTT. Amino acids: CSVGRENTEAFF.

This chain links TRBV9 with TRBJ2-4; 8 bases fit TRBD1. The CDR3 extends over 15 amino acids. CDR1 SGDLS and CDR2 YYNGEE come from the germline V gene. Losses at the gene ends were 3 bases for V and 8 bases for J; bases not matched to a gene: 10. In nucleotides, the CDR3 is TGTGCCAGCAGCGCCTATGACAGGGGCATGGACATTCAGTACTTC. Its protein is CASSAYDRGMDIQYF.

V and J are TRBV13 and TRBJ1-4; TRBD1 matches 7 bases. The CDR3 runs 14 residues. The germline V gene encodes CDR1 PRHDT and CDR2 FYEKMQ (reference sequence). After removal of 3 bases from V and 6 bases from J, the junction contained 4 bases not matched to a gene. CDR3 sequence: CASSLRGGHEKLFF. The DNA for the CDR3 is TGTGCCAGCAGCTTGCGAGGGGGCCATGAAAAACTGTTTTTT. The full variable domain, its missing parts supplied by reference TRBV13 and TRBJ1-4, is AAGVIQSPRHLIKEKRETATLKCYPIPRHDTVYWYQQGPGQDPQFLISFYEKMQSDKGSIPDRFSAQQFSDYHSELNMSSLELGDSALYFCASSLRGGHEKLFFGSGTQLSVL.

The rearrangement uses TRBV29-1 and TRBJ2-5; D perhaps matches TRBD2 (5 bases). V lost 0 bases and J lost 4, with 15 bases in between. This CDR3 comprises 15 residues. Germline values: CDR1 SQVTM, CDR2 ANQGSEA. The CDR3, as DNA: TGCAGCGTTGAAGATCTTGTAGGAGGTTCAGAGACCCAGTACTTC. Its protein is CSVEDLVGGSETQYF.

The count of this clonotype is one. V and J are TRBV25-1 and TRBJ1-4, with D unresolved. The CDR3 totals 15 residues. Per the germline V gene, CDR1 is MGHDK and CDR2 is SYGVNS. V was shortened by 3 bases and J by 0 bases, with 8 bases between the two germline ends. Written as DNA, the CDR3 is TGTGCCAGCAGTGACCCCTCTGCAACTAATGAAAAACTGTTTTTT. This encodes CASSDPSATNEKLFF.

The V call is TRBV20-1, the J call TRBJ2-1; no firm D call. The CDR3 has 15 amino acids. Germline lookup yields CDR1 DFQATT and CDR2 SNEGSKA (reference sequence). Trimming left V 2 bases short and J 1 base short, with 12 bases between. In DNA, the CDR3 is TGCAGTGCTAGAAATCGCCAGGAATCCTACAATGAGCAGTTCTTC. Protein product: CSARNRQESYNEQFF.

This clonotype was seen only once. The chain is built from TRBV7-8 and TRBJ2-1; tentatively, D is TRBD2 (6 bases). The ends were cut back, 9 bases at V and 8 bases at J, with 17 bases in the middle. There are 13 residues in the CDR3. Per the germline V gene, CDR1 is SGHVS and CDR2 is FQNEAQ. CDR3: CASRLVGGDEQFF. CDR3 nucleotide sequence: TGTGCCAGTCGACTAGTTGGTGGGGATGAGCAGTTCTTC.

V is TRBV9 and J is TRBJ1-1; tentative D call: TRBD1 (5 bases). V dropped 3 bases and J dropped 5 bases, with 17 bases sitting between them. Per the germline V gene, CDR1 is SGDLS and CDR2 is YYNGEE. This CDR3 region has 15 residues. The CDR3 region has the DNA TGTGCCAGCAGCGCCCGGGGGGGTGACGGAACTGAAGCTTTCTTT. Its protein product is CASSARGGDGTEAFF. Filled out from reference TRBV9 and TRBJ1-1, the complete variable domain reads DSGVTQTPKHLITATGQRVTLRCSPRSGDLSVYWYQQSLDQGLQFLIQYYNGEERAKGNILERFSAQQFPDLHSELNLSSLELGDSALYFCASSARGGDGTEAFFGQGTRLTVV.

The chain is built from TRBV13 and TRBJ2-1, with 8 positions matching TRBD2. V was clipped by 5 bases and J by 4 bases; unmatched bases: 4. This CDR3 has 14 amino acids. CDR1 and CDR2 from the germline V gene are PRHDT and FYEKMQ (reference sequence). The CDR3 is CASSLSGAYNEQFF. The CDR3 DNA is TGTGCCAGCAGCCTTAGCGGGGCTTACAATGAGCAGTTCTTC. Together with reference TRBV13 and TRBJ2-1, the CDR3 gives the full variable domain: AAGVIQSPRHLIKEKRETATLKCYPIPRHDTVYWYQQGPGQDPQFLISFYEKMQSDKGSIPDRFSAQQFSDYHSELNMSSLELGDSALYFCASSLSGAYNEQFFGPGTRLTVL.

This chain joins TRBV5-4 and TRBJ1-1; 7 bases match TRBD1. CDR1 and CDR2 (germline): SGHNT, YYREEE (reference sequence). V was pared by 5 bases and J by 5 bases, with 6 bases of the junction left unmatched. The CDR3 spans 13 residues. CDR3 loop: CASRPGGMTEAFF. DNA of the CDR3: TGTGCCAGCAGGCCAGGGGGGATGACTGAAGCTTTCTTT. Full variable domain (rest looked up from reference TRBV5-4 and TRBJ1-1): ETGVTQSPTHLIKTRGQQVTLRCSSQSGHNTVSWYQQALGQGPQFIFQYYREEENGRGNFPPRFSGLQFPNYSSELNVNALELDDSALYLCASRPGGMTEAFFGQGTRLTVV.